The next 30 T cell receptor beta chains were all read from a single sample in a study of Ad26.COV2.S vaccination and SARS-CoV-2 variants. The treatment denotes: some 20 received Ad26.COV2.S at low or high dose, single or two shots; about 5 received placebo; per-sample allocation not given. Sampling took place 63 days after the first vaccine or placebo injection. Profiling relied on immunoSEQ multiplex PCR, and the TCRdb table lists in-frame clones only, not all of them. Here the sample spans about 420,000 clones, roughly 90% being singletons. Sequencing was performed on peripheral blood, taken in a trial of Ad26.COV2.S vaccine versus placebo. These receptors were collected from a person between 18 and 65 years old who received the Ad26.COV2.S COVID-19 vaccine or a placebo.

The chain uses TRBV19 and TRBJ2-3; 13 nucleotides line up with TRBD2. The V segment lost 5 bases and the J segment 4 bases; nucleotides outside the gene matches: 9. The length of the CDR3 is 17 residues. Germline-derived CDR1 and CDR2 are LNHDA and SQIVND (reference sequence). The CDR3 sequence is CASSLRLAGGWADTQYF. The CDR3 DNA reads as TGTGCCAGTAGTCTCCGACTAGCGGGGGGTTGGGCAGATACGCAGTATTTT.

The chain links TRBV7-3 to TRBJ2-7; a possible D gene is TRBD2 (6 bases). Germline CDR1 SGHTA, CDR2 FQGTGA. V lost 0 bases, J lost 2 bases, and 11 bases lay in between. CDR3 length: 15 residues. CDR3 residues: CASSLTWGETYEQYF. CDR3 in DNA: TGTGCCAGCAGCTTAACTTGGGGGGAAACCTACGAGCAGTACTTC.

The rearrangement uses TRBV29-1 and TRBJ1-2, with D possibly matching TRBD1 (5 bases). Trimming took off 3 bases at V and 9 bases at J, with 20 bases between the two ends. The CDR3 runs 14 residues. Germline CDR1 is SQVTM and CDR2 is ANQGSEA. The CDR3 sequence is CSVDATRGADSYTF. The CDR3 DNA reads TGCAGCGTTGACGCGACGAGAGGGGCTGATAGCTACACCTTC. Filled out from reference TRBV29-1 and TRBJ1-2, the complete variable domain reads SAVISQKPSRDICQRGTSLTIQCQVDSQVTMMFWYRQQPGQSLTLIATANQGSEATYESGFVIDKFPISRPNLTFSTLTVSNMSPEDSSIYLCSVDATRGADSYTFGSGTRLTVV.

The genes are TRBV20-1 and TRBJ1-2; D gene unclear. Germline V gene sequence: CDR1 DFQATT, CDR2 SNEGSKA (reference sequence). V lost 3 bases and J lost 5, with 10 bases in between. The CDR3 has 12 amino acids. The CDR3, as DNA: TGCAGTGCTAGTGTTATCGGATATGGCTACACCTTC. This translates into CSASVIGYGYTF.

This clone was counted a single time. The genes are TRBV5-1 and TRBJ2-5; D is possibly TRBD1 (6 bases). CDR1 is SGHRS and CDR2 is YFSETQ in the germline V gene. The CDR3 has 13 residues. V lost 7 bases to trimming and J lost 5 bases, with 15 bases between them. The DNA of the CDR3 is TGCGCCAGCGGCGAAGGGGGTAGGGAGACCCAGTACTTC. Amino acid sequence: CASGEGGRETQYF.

The chain recombines TRBV5-1 with TRBJ1-6; tentative D call: TRBD1 (5 bases). V was pared by 4 bases and J by 9 bases, with 11 bases between. Germline CDR1 SGHRS, CDR2 YFSETQ. This CDR3 is 13 amino acids long. The CDR3 reads CASSQGRGSPLHF. For the CDR3, the DNA is TGCGCCAGCAGCCAGGGACGGGGTTCACCCCTCCACTTT.

The rearrangement joins TRBV12-3 or TRBV12-4 to TRBJ1-4; D remains unclear. Trimming removed 5 bases from V and 5 bases from J, with 9 bases in between. This CDR3 region has 13 residues. CDR3 in DNA: TGTGCCAGCAGTGGTCAGCGAAATGAAAAACTGTTTTTT. It specifies CASSGQRNEKLFF.

V is TRBV5-1 and J is TRBJ2-5; 7 bases line up with TRBD1. This CDR3 contains 16 residues. J lost 1 base, V lost 5 bases, and 11 bases had no gene match. Germline CDR1 is SGHRS and CDR2 is YFSETQ. CDR3 DNA: TGCGCCAGCAGTCGTCAAGACAGGGTCCTCCAAGAGACCCAGTACTTC. Translating it yields CASSRQDRVLQETQYF.

The chain employs TRBV6-1 and TRBJ1-2; D is undetermined. Germline V gene lookup returns CDR1 MNHNS and CDR2 SASEGT. The length of the CDR3 is 15 residues. V lost 0 bases and J lost 10, with 18 bases in between. CDR3 protein: CASSEAEKSWLDYTF. Written as DNA, the CDR3 is TGTGCCAGCAGTGAAGCTGAGAAGTCATGGTTAGACTACACCTTC.

The rearrangement uses TRBV10-3 and TRBJ2-1, with D tentatively TRBD2 (5 bases). The CDR3 extends over 13 amino acids. From germline, CDR1 is ENHRY and CDR2 SYGVKD. CDR3 protein: CGARDRSYNEQFF. The DNA of the CDR3 is TGTGGAGCGAGGGATAGGTCCTACAATGAGCAGTTCTTC.

A single count supports this clone. This sequence joins TRBV11-3 and TRBJ2-3, with D tentatively TRBD1 (7 bases). CDR1 is SGHNT, CDR2 YENEEA, per germline. CDR3 length: 15 amino acids. Trimming cost V 2 bases and J 4 bases, with 13 bases left between them. CDR3: CASSLYTGEADTQYF. In nucleotides, the CDR3 is TGTGCCAGCAGCTTATATACAGGGGAGGCAGATACGCAGTATTTT.

V is TRBV7-2 and J is TRBJ2-3; D is unresolved. The ends were cut back, 4 bases at V and 2 bases at J, with 16 bases in the middle. This CDR3 has 16 residues. Germline values: CDR1 SGHTA, CDR2 FQGNSA. CDR3 sequence (DNA): TGTGCCAGCAGCTCCCAGGTAGTAGGGCCCACAGATACGCAGTATTTT. Protein: CASSSQVVGPTDTQYF.

The V and J genes are TRBV7-2 and TRBJ2-1; 11 bases align to TRBD1. The ends lost 5 bases at V and 6 bases at J; junction bases unmatched: 6. Germline V lookup: CDR1 SGHTA, CDR2 FQGNSA. This CDR3 contains 15 residues. The CDR3 sequence is CASSGGTGGFNEQFF. CDR3 DNA: TGTGCCAGCAGCGGCGGGACAGGGGGGTTCAATGAGCAGTTCTTC. Complete variable domain (other parts from reference TRBV7-2 and TRBJ2-1): GAGVSQSPSNKVTEKGKDVELRCDPISGHTALYWYRQSLGQGLEFLIYFQGNSAPDKSGLPSDRFSAERTGGSVSTLTIQRTQQEDSAVYLCASSGGTGGFNEQFFGPGTRLTVL.

The chain couples TRBV5-5 to TRBJ2-5; D gene uncertain. V lost 6 bases, J lost 2 bases, and 20 bases lay in between. The CDR3 runs 16 residues. Germline loops: CDR1 SGHKS, CDR2 YYEKEE (reference sequence). The CDR3 sequence is CASNLLFNGDQETQYF. CDR3 coding DNA: TGTGCCAGCAACCTACTCTTTAATGGGGATCAAGAGACCCAGTACTTC.

This clone was counted at least ten times. The gene calls are TRBV6-5 and TRBJ2-7; D perhaps matches TRBD2 (6 bases). Trimming removed 8 bases from V and 5 bases from J, with 7 bases in between. The CDR3 is made up of 10 amino acids. CDR1 and CDR2 (germline): MNHEY, SVGAGI. Here the CDR3 DNA reads TGTGCCAGCTGCGGGGACGAGCAGTACTTC. Its protein is CASCGDEQYF.

V usage is TRBV4-3 and J usage is TRBJ2-4, with D perhaps matching TRBD1 or TRBD2 (7 bases each). CDR3 size: 21 residues. Germline V gene sequence: CDR1 LGHNA, CDR2 YSLEER. Trimming took off 0 bases at V and 0 bases at J, with 24 bases between the two ends. Here the CDR3 reads CASSQDLGGLEGAVAKNIQYF. CDR3 sequence (DNA): TGCGCCAGCAGCCAAGATCTCGGGGGGTTAGAGGGGGCGGTAGCCAAAAACATTCAGTACTTC.

This clone appeared a single time. The chain uses TRBV4-3 and TRBJ1-1, with TRBD1 matching over 9 bases. The CDR3 has 16 residues. CDR1 is LGHNA and CDR2 is YSLEER in the germline V gene. The junction had 6 bases not matched to a gene; V was cut back by 1 base and J by 3 bases. CDR3 residues: CASSQGGTGWYTEAFF. The CDR3 DNA follows: TGCGCCAGCAGCCAAGGGGGGACAGGGTGGTACACTGAAGCTTTCTTT.

The V gene is TRBV7-6, the J gene TRBJ2-3, with 11 bases identical to TRBD2. Looked up from germline, CDR1 is SGHVS and CDR2 is FNYEAQ. The CDR3 runs to 15 residues. With 5 bases clipped from V and 3 bases from J, the junction kept 4 bases outside the gene matches. This CDR3 is CASSPGLAETDTQYF. In DNA, the CDR3 is TGTGCCAGCAGCCCGGGACTAGCGGAAACAGATACGCAGTATTTT.

This chain uses TRBV11-2 with TRBJ2-1; tentatively, D is TRBD1 (6 bases). The ends were cut back, 0 bases at V and 8 bases at J, with 14 bases in the middle. The CDR3 extends over 15 amino acids. Germline V gene data show CDR1 as SGHAT and CDR2 as FQNNGV. CDR3 amino acids: CASSLDRGEGDEQFF. The DNA for the CDR3 is TGTGCCAGCAGCTTAGATCGGGGAGAGGGGGATGAGCAGTTCTTC.

CDR3 protein: CATGWSGTGAPVTQYF. As DNA, the CDR3 is TGTGCCACCGGTTGGTCCGGGACAGGGGCTCCTGTTACGCAGTATTTT. The chain carries TRBV15 and TRBJ2-3, with 10 bases matching TRBD1. Trimming at V came to 8 bases and at J to 8 bases, leaving 16 bases not matched to a gene. The CDR3 has 16 amino acids. Germline assignment: CDR1 LNHNV and CDR2 YYDKDF (reference sequence).

CDR3 in DNA: TGCGCCAGCAGCCGTGGGGGATCCGCCGGCTACACCTTC. Translation: CASSRGGSAGYTF. The rearrangement uses TRBV4-3 and TRBJ1-2, with D perhaps TRBD1 (5 bases). V shed 4 bases and J shed 8 bases, with 14 bases lying between them. The CDR3 runs 13 residues. The germline CDR1 and CDR2 sequences are LGHNA and YSLEER.

The CDR3 spells CASSILGTAGANVLTF. In DNA form, the CDR3 reads TGTGCCAGTAGTATTCTCGGGACCGCTGGGGCCAACGTCCTGACTTTC. The chain recombines TRBV19 with TRBJ2-6, with D perhaps matching TRBD1 or TRBD2 (5 bases each). The germline CDR1 and CDR2 sequences are LNHDA and SQIVND (reference sequence). The V end was cut by 3 bases, the J end by 2 bases, with 11 bases between. The CDR3 covers 16 residues.

The chain has TRBV28 and TRBJ1-5; TRBD1 is a possible D gene (5 bases). The CDR3 spans 16 residues. Trimming cost V 5 bases and J 1 base, with 15 bases left between them. The germline CDR1 and CDR2 sequences are MDHEN and SYDVKM. The CDR3: CASSPVGRTSNQPQHF. The CDR3 DNA is TGTGCCAGCAGTCCCGTTGGGAGGACAAGCAATCAGCCCCAGCATTTT.

The gene calls are TRBV19 and TRBJ1-5, with 7 bases matching TRBD1. V shed 5 bases, J shed 3 bases, and the junction held 4 bases outside the gene matches. CDR1 and CDR2 (germline): LNHDA, SQIVND (reference sequence). The CDR3 is 14 residues long. Here the CDR3 DNA reads TGTGCCAGTAGTGAGGGGGCCATCAATCAGCCCCAGCATTTT. Translating gives CASSEGAINQPQHF.

The chain combines TRBV9 with TRBJ2-5; D uncertain. The CDR3 has 9 amino acids. CDR1 SGDLS and CDR2 YYNGEE come from the germline V gene. V gave up 3 bases and J gave up 10 bases, with 4 bases separating them. CDR3 bases: TGTGCCAGCAGCGCCCTCCAGTACTTC. Protein: CASSALQYF.

The chain carries TRBV2 and TRBJ1-4; D uncertain. V lost 3 bases and J 5 bases, leaving 22 bases between the germline ends. CDR3 length equals 18 residues. Germline V lookup: CDR1 SNHLY, CDR2 FYNNEI. CDR3 sequence (DNA): TGTGCCAGCAGTGATGGGTCTGGCTCCGAAGTACCAAATGAAAAACTGTTTTTT. It translates to CASSDGSGSEVPNEKLFF.

V and J are TRBV12-3 or TRBV12-4 and TRBJ1-6, with D maybe TRBD1 (5 bases). CDR3 length: 13 amino acids. Trimming stripped 8 bases from V and 7 bases from J, with 12 bases between. CDR3 loop: CASSWGENSPLHF. DNA for the CDR3: TGTGCCAGCTCATGGGGCGAGAATTCACCCCTCCACTTT.

The CDR3 region is CASSPRRGGARNEQFF. The CDR3 region has the DNA TGTGCCAGCAGCCCACGCCGCGGGGGGGCTCGGAATGAGCAGTTCTTC. This chain connects TRBV7-8 to TRBJ2-1; 9 bases agree with TRBD2. The germline V gene encodes CDR1 SGHVS and CDR2 FQNEAQ. There are 16 residues in the CDR3. V trimming: 5 bases; J trimming: 7 bases; junction bases outside the gene matches: 12.

The chain is built from TRBV24-1 and TRBJ2-2, with D hard to call. This CDR3 is 16 amino acids long. Germline values: CDR1 KGHDR, CDR2 SFDVKD. V was pared by 2 bases and J by 6 bases, with 15 bases between. The CDR3 DNA follows: TGTGCCACCAGTGATTCACCGGGCCCAAAGCCCGGGGAGCTGTTTTTT. Translated: CATSDSPGPKPGELFF.

This chain joins TRBV10-3 and TRBJ1-2; the match to TRBD1 covers 8 bases. The CDR3 contains 12 residues. Germline CDR1 and CDR2: ENHRY and SYGVKD. Trimming removed 11 bases from V and 6 bases from J; junction bases left unmatched: 8. The CDR3 region is CASQGGAHGYTF. The DNA for the CDR3 is TGTGCCTCACAGGGGGGCGCCCATGGCTACACCTTC.